What follows is one TCR beta chain and its context. The antigen is unknown. The record originates from a study of shared clonotypes between healthy human individuals. For the study at large: CD8 memory received one plate per donor, CD8 naive two, CD4 memory three and CD4 naive three.

Overall study findings and caveats: Naive subsets typically showed greater estimated richness than memory subsets. Genetic and exposure-history diversity was limited by the few donors.

Original methodology: Because ImmunoSEQ provided only junction sequences with no quality scores, the filtering differed. TCRdb's copy holds only in-frame clones and misses some; the assay was immunoSEQ multiplex PCR. V and J calls and clone size are those listed in that table; D and trimming were worked out from the DNA. This table has over a million clones, 96% appearing once. Trimming left V 3 bases short and J 2 bases short, with 11 bases between. The V gene's germline CDR1 is MGHDK and CDR2 SYGVNS. CDR3 length equals 15 residues. V gene TRBV25-1 combines with J gene TRBJ1-5; weak D call: TRBD1 (6 bases). This sequence was found in a man under 40 in good health. The specimen was naive CD4+ T cells sorted from blood. The sample's subset: CD45RA+ positively selected. The CDR3 coding sequence is TGTGCCAGCAGTGAGGGGGGCTGGGGCAATCAGCCCCAGCATTTT. Translation gives CASSEGGWGNQPQHF.